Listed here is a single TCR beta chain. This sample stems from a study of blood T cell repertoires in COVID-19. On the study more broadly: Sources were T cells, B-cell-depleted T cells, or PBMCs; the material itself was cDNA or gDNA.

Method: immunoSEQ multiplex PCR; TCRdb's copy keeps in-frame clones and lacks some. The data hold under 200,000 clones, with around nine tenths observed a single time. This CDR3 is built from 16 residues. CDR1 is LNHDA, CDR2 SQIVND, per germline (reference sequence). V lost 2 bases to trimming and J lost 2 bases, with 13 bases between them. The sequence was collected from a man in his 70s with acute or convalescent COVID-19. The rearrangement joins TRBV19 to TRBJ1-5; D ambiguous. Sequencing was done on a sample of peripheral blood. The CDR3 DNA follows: TGTGCCAGTAGTATAAGGGAGGAGGGTGGCAATCAGCCCCAGCATTTT. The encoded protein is CASSIREEGGNQPQHF.